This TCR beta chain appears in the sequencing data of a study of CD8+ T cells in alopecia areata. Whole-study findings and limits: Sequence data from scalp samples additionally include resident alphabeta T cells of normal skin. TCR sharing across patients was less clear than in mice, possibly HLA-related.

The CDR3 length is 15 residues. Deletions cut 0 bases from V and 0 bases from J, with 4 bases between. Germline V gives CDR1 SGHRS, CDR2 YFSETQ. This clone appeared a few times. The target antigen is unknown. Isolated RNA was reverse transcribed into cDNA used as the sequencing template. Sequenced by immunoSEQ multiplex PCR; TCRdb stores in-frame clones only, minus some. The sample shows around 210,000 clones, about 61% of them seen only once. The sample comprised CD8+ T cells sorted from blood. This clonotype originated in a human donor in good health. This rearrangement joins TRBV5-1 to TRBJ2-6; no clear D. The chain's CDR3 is CASSLGSSGANVLTF. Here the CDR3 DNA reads TGCGCCAGCAGCTTGGGGAGCTCTGGGGCCAACGTCCTGACTTTC.